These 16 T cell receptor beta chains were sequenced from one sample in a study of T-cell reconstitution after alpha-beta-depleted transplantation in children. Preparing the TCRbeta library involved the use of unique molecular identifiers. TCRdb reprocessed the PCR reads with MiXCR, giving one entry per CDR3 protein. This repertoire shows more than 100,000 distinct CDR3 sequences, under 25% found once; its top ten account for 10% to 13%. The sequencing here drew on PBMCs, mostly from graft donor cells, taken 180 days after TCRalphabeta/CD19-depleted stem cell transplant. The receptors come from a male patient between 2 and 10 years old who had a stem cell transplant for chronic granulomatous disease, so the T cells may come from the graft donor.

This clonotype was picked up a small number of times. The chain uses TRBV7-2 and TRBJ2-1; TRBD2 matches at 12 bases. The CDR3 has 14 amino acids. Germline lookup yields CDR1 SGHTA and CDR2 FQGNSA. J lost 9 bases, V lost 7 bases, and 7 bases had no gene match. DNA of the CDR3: TGTGCCAGCAACCGACTAGCGGGAGACGCTGAGCAGTTCTTC. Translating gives CASNRLAGDAEQFF.

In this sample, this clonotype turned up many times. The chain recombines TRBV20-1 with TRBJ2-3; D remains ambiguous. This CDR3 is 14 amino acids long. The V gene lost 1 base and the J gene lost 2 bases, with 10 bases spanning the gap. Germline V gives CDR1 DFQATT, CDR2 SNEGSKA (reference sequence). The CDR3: CSARVSNPTDTQYF. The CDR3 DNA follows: TGCAGTGCTAGAGTTAGTAACCCCACAGATACGCAGTATTTT.

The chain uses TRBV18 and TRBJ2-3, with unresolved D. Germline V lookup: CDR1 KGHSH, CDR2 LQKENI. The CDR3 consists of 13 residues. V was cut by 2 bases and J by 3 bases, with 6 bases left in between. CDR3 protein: CASSPLETDTQYF. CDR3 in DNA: TGTGCCAGCTCACCATTAGAGACAGATACGCAGTATTTT.

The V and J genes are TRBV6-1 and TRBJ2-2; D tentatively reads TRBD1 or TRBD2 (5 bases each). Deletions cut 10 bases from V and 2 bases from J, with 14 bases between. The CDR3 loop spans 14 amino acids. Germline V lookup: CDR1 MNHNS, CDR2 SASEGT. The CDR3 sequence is CATSGTPNTGELFF. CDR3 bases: TGTGCCACCTCCGGGACCCCCAACACCGGGGAGCTGTTTTTT.

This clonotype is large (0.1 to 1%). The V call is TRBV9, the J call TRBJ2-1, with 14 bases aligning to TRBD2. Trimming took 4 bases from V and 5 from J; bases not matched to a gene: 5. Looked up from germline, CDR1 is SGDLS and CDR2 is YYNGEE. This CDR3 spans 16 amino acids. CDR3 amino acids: CASSNPGLAGDNEQFF. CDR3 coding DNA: TGTGCCAGCAGCAATCCGGGACTAGCGGGAGACAATGAGCAGTTCTTC.

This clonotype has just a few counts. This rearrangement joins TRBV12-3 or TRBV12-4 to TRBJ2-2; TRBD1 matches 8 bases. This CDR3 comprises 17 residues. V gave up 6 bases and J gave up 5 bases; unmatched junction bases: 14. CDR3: CASSPLPGTGKTGELFF. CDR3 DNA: TGTGCCAGCAGCCCCCTCCCCGGGACAGGAAAAACCGGGGAGCTGTTTTTT.

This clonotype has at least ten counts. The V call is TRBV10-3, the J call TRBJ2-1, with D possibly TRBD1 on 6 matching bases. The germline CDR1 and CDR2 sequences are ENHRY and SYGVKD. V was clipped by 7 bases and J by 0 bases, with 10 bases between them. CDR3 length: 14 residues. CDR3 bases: TGTGCCATCATGGGACAAAGCTCCTACAATGAGCAGTTCTTC. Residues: CAIMGQSSYNEQFF.

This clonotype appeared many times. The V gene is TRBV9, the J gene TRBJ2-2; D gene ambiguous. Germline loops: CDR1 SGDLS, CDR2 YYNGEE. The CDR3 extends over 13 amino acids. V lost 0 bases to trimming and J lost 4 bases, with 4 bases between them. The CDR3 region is CASSVVGTGELFF. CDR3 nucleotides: TGTGCCAGCAGCGTAGTGGGCACCGGGGAGCTGTTTTTT.

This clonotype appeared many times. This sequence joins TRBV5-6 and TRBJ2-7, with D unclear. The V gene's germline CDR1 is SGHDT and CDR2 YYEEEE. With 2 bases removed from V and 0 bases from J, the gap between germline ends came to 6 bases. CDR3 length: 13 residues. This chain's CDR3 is CASSLQSSYEQYF. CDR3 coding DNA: TGTGCCAGCAGCTTACAGAGCTCCTACGAGCAGTACTTC. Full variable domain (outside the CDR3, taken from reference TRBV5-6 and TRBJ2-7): DAGVTQSPTHLIKTRGQQVTLRCSPKSGHDTVSWYQQALGQGPQFIFQYYEEEERQRGNFPDRFSGHQFPNYSSELNVNALLLGDSALYLCASSLQSSYEQYFGPGTRLTVT.

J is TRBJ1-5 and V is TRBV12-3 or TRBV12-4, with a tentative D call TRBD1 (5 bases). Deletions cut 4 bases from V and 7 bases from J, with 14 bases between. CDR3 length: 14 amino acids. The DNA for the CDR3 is TGTGCCAGCAGTTCCCCAGGGAGGCGGCAGCCCCAGCATTTT. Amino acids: CASSSPGRRQPQHF.

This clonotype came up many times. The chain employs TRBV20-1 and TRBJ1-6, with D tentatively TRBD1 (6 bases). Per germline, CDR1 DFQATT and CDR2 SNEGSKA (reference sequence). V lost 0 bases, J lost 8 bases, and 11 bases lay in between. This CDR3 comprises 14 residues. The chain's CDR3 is CSARDGGRHSPLHF. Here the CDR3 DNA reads TGCAGTGCTAGAGATGGGGGCAGGCATTCACCCCTCCACTTT.

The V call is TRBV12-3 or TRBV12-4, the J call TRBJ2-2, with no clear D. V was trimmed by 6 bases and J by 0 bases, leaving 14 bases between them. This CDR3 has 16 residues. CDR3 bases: TGTGCCAGCAGGCATACCGTGACGGCGAACACCGGGGAGCTGTTTTTT. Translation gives CASRHTVTANTGELFF.

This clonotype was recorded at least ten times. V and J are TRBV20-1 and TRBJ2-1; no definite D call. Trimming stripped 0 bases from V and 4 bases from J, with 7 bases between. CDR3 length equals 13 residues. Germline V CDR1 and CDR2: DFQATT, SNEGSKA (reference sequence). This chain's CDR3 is CSARDLLYNEQFF. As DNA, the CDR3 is TGCAGTGCTAGAGATCTACTTTACAATGAGCAGTTCTTC.

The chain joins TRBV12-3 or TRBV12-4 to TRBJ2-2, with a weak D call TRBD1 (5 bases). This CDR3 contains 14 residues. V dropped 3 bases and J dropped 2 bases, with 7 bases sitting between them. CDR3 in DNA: TGTGCCAGCAGTTTGACAGTCAACACCGGGGAGCTGTTTTTT. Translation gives CASSLTVNTGELFF.

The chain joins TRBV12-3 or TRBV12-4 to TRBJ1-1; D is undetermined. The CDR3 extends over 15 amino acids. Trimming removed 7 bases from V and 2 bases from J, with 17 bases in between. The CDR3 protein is CASIPVPGLNTEAFF. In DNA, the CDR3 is TGTGCCAGCATCCCTGTACCGGGCCTCAACACTGAAGCTTTCTTT.

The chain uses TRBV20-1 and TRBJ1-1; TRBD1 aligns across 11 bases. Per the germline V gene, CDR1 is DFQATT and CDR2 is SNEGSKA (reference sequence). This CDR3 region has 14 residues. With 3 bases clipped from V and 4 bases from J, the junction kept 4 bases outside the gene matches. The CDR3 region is CSARAGTGGTEAFF. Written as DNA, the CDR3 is TGCAGTGCTAGGGCCGGGACAGGGGGCACTGAAGCTTTCTTT.